A single sample is the source of the 30 T cell receptor beta chains below, sequenced in a study of Graves' ophthalmopathy and Graves' hyperthyroidism. The study amplified TCR beta CDR3 regions using RNA transcripts. An initial RT-PCR round employing HTBI primers preceded a second-round multiplex PCR. TCRdb itself ran the multiplex PCR reads through MiXCR, one entry per CDR3 protein. Among approximately 700,000 distinct CDR3 sequences, approximately 40% were seen once, and the ten largest hold 44%. The specimen was peripheral blood. These receptors were obtained from an adult man with Graves' ophthalmopathy.

V gene TRBV7-9 combines with J gene TRBJ1-6; 7 bases fit TRBD1. The CDR3 has 18 residues. Unmatched junction bases numbered 20, after V lost 5 bases and J lost 10 bases. Germline CDR1 reads SEHNR; CDR2 reads FQNEAQ (reference sequence). The CDR3 coding sequence is TGTGCCAGCAGCCCCCTTTGGGTACAGGGGACCCGGGGCTCACCCCTCCACTTT. It specifies CASSPLWVQGTRGSPLHF.

This clonotype was counted many times. The chain employs TRBV12-3 or TRBV12-4 and TRBJ1-5; no firm D call. The CDR3 consists of 13 residues. V lost 3 bases and J 4 bases, leaving 7 bases between the germline ends. CDR3 residues: CASSFAGNQPQHF. The CDR3 nucleotides are TGTGCCAGCAGTTTTGCAGGAAATCAGCCCCAGCATTTT.

The J gene is TRBJ1-2, the V gene TRBV25-1, with TRBD1 as a possible D gene (5 bases). V shed 5 bases and J shed 7 bases, with 17 bases lying between them. There are 14 residues in the CDR3. Germline V gives CDR1 MGHDK, CDR2 SYGVNS. The chain's CDR3 is CASSYSGPVGGYTF. As DNA, the CDR3 is TGTGCCAGCAGTTACTCGGGACCGGTGGGTGGCTACACCTTC.

A remark on this clonotype: Because the CDR3 is missing its conserved closing phenylalanine or tryptophan, this is likely a read error. The chain combines TRBV20-1 with TRBJ2-5; D unclear. V was cut by 1 base and J by 5 bases, with 8 bases left in between. Germline V gives CDR1 DFQATT, CDR2 SNEGSKA (reference sequence). The CDR3 length is 12 residues. CDR3 nucleotides: TGCAGTGCTAGAGGAAACCGGGAGACCCAGTACGTC. Translating it yields CSARGNRETQYV.

The chain couples TRBV25-1 to TRBJ1-1; possible D gene TRBD1, 5 bases. The V end lost 5 bases, the J end lost 8 bases, and 12 bases lay between the germline ends. Germline values: CDR1 MGHDK, CDR2 SYGVNS. The CDR3 extends over 12 amino acids. CDR3 protein: CASSYGAGEAFF. The CDR3 DNA reads TGTGCCAGCAGTTATGGGGCAGGAGAAGCTTTCTTT.

This clonotype was seen at least ten times. The chain recombines TRBV2 with TRBJ1-4; 7 bases map to TRBD1. Per the germline V gene, CDR1 is SNHLY and CDR2 is FYNNEI. The J segment lost 3 bases and the V segment lost 3 bases, leaving 4 bases of the junction unmatched. This CDR3 has 15 residues. DNA for the CDR3: TGTGCCAGCAGTGATAGGACAGGCGCTAATGAAAAACTGTTTTTT. Amino acids: CASSDRTGANEKLFF.

V is TRBV12-3 or TRBV12-4 and J is TRBJ2-2; D unresolved. Trimming stripped 4 bases from V and 0 bases from J, with 9 bases between. The CDR3 spans 15 residues. CDR3 DNA sequence: TGTGCCAGCAGTTCCGTACCGGCGAACACCGGGGAGCTGTTTTTT. Amino acid sequence: CASSSVPANTGELFF.

V is TRBV25-1 and J is TRBJ1-6, with TRBD1 matching 9 bases. The CDR3 covers 13 residues. CDR1 is MGHDK, CDR2 SYGVNS, per germline. The CDR3 DNA reads as TGTGCTAGAATGGGACAGGGTCATTCACCCCTCCACTTT. It encodes CARMGQGHSPLHF.

This clonotype has a handful of counts. The V and J genes are TRBV5-5 and TRBJ1-1; D remains ambiguous. CDR1 is SGHKS, CDR2 YYEKEE, per germline (reference sequence). The CDR3 is made up of 17 amino acids. Trimming cost V 0 bases and J 0 bases, with 15 bases left between them. In DNA form, the CDR3 reads TGTGCCAGCAGCTTGGTTTCTTTGGTCAGCATGAACACTGAAGCTTTCTTT. It specifies CASSLVSLVSMNTEAFF.

This rearrangement joins TRBV10-3 to TRBJ2-3; the D is unclear. This CDR3 comprises 11 residues. Germline-derived CDR1 and CDR2 are ENHRY and SYGVKD. The V gene lost 2 bases and the J gene lost 6 bases, with 3 bases spanning the gap. The CDR3 DNA is TGTGCCATCAGTGAGAGGGATACGCAGTATTTT. Protein: CAISERDTQYF.

This clonotype occurred many times. At one boundary the junction diverges from the germline segment, which might be a read error. The chain has TRBV24-1 and TRBJ2-7, with 8 bases lining up with TRBD2. CDR1 is KGHDR and CDR2 is SFDVKD in the germline V gene. There are 16 residues in the CDR3. The CDR3 DNA reads TGCACTCCTGAGGGAGCGGGGGTCGTTTCGAACTACGAGCAGTACTTC. Protein: CTPEGAGVVSNYEQYF.

This clonotype was found a few times. The V call is TRBV5-5, the J call TRBJ1-6; D is unclear. The length of the CDR3 is 16 residues. V shed 4 bases and J shed 0 bases, with 11 bases lying between them. From germline, CDR1 is SGHKS and CDR2 YYEKEE (reference sequence). As DNA, the CDR3 is TGTGCCAGCAGCAGAAGGCTTACCTCCTATAATTCACCCCTCCACTTT. It translates to CASSRRLTSYNSPLHF. The full variable domain, its missing parts supplied by reference TRBV5-5 and TRBJ1-6, is DAGVTQSPTHLIKTRGQQVTLRCSPISGHKSVSWYQQVLGQGPQFIFQYYEKEERGRGNFPDRFSARQFPNYSSELNVNALLLGDSALYLCASSRRLTSYNSPLHFGNGTRLTVT.

The chain carries TRBV2 and TRBJ2-7, with a weak D call TRBD2 (6 bases). Trimming shortened V by 3 bases and J by 3 bases, and 15 bases separated the two germline ends. Germline V gene sequence: CDR1 SNHLY, CDR2 FYNNEI. The CDR3 has 15 amino acids. The CDR3 protein is CASSELGEVFYEQYF. The CDR3 nucleotides read TGTGCCAGCAGTGAGTTAGGGGAGGTGTTCTACGAGCAGTACTTC.

This clonotype was found many times. The gene calls are TRBV14 and TRBJ2-6; no reliable D call. Germline CDR1 SGHDN, CDR2 FVKESK. With 1 base removed from V and 2 bases from J, the gap between germline ends came to 6 bases. The length of the CDR3 is 15 residues. The CDR3 DNA is TGTGCCAGCAGCCAAGTGGGGACTGGGGCCAACGTCCTGACTTTC. It translates to CASSQVGTGANVLTF. Based on the CDR3 plus reference TRBV14 and TRBJ2-6, the full variable domain is EAGVTQFPSHSVIEKGQTVTLRCDPISGHDNLYWYRRVMGKEIKFLLHFVKESKQDESGMPNNRFLAERTGGTYSTLKVQPAELEDSGVYFCASSQVGTGANVLTFGAGSRLTVL.

This clonotype has ten or more counts. This chain joins TRBV5-6 and TRBJ1-1; D ambiguous. The germline V and J ends were trimmed by 3 bases and 5 bases, with 8 bases remaining between them. The germline V gene has CDR1 SGHDT and CDR2 YYEEEE. CDR3 size: 12 residues. The CDR3 here is CASSSLGTEAFF. Written as DNA, the CDR3 is TGTGCCAGCAGCTCGCTTGGGACTGAAGCTTTCTTT. Full variable domain (missing parts from reference TRBV5-6 and TRBJ1-1): DAGVTQSPTHLIKTRGQQVTLRCSPKSGHDTVSWYQQALGQGPQFIFQYYEEEERQRGNFPDRFSGHQFPNYSSELNVNALLLGDSALYLCASSSLGTEAFFGQGTRLTVV.

The rearrangement uses TRBV19 and TRBJ1-5; unclear D gene. Germline CDR1 LNHDA, CDR2 SQIVND (reference sequence). V gave up 3 bases and J gave up 1 base, with 7 bases separating them. There are 14 residues in the CDR3. CDR3 nucleotides: TGTGCCAGTAGTATCCCCGCAAGCAATCAGCCCCAGCATTTT. Translation: CASSIPASNQPQHF.

This clonotype is a singleton in its sample. A much larger clone sits a single nucleotide away, making a read error possible. No conserved phenylalanine or tryptophan is present at the end of the CDR3, so a read error is the likely explanation. This chain joins TRBV7-9 and TRBJ2-5; 9 bases line up with TRBD2. The CDR3 extends over 12 amino acids. Germline V lookup: CDR1 SEHNR, CDR2 FQNEAQ (reference sequence). Losses at the gene ends were 5 bases for V and 7 bases for J; bases not matched to a gene: 2. CDR3 DNA sequence: TGTGCCAGCAGCCTTAGCGGGGGGACCCAGTACCTC. It encodes CASSLSGGTQYL.

The gene calls are TRBV25-1 and TRBJ2-2; D remains unclear. Germline V gene lookup returns CDR1 MGHDK and CDR2 SYGVNS. V was cut by 6 bases and J by 7 bases, with 15 bases left in between. The CDR3 spans 14 residues. This CDR3 reads CASRKDLGGGELFF. DNA of the CDR3: TGTGCCAGCAGGAAGGACCTGGGCGGCGGGGAGCTGTTTTTT.

The rearrangement joins TRBV7-9 to TRBJ1-4, with 7 bases that match TRBD1. This CDR3 has 15 residues. Germline lookup yields CDR1 SEHNR and CDR2 FQNEAQ (reference sequence). Trimming took 5 bases from V and 7 from J; bases not matched to a gene: 10. This CDR3 is CASSDPRGRGEKLFF. The CDR3 coding sequence is TGTGCCAGCAGCGACCCCAGGGGGAGGGGTGAAAAACTGTTTTTT. Using reference TRBV7-9 and TRBJ1-4 for the parts outside the CDR3, the full variable domain is DTGVSQNPRHKITKRGQNVTFRCDPISEHNRLYWYRQTLGQGPEFLTYFQNEAQLEKSRLLSDRFSAERPKGSFSTLEIQRTEQGDSAMYLCASSDPRGRGEKLFFGSGTQLSVL.

The chain is built from TRBV20-1 and TRBJ2-6; D is possibly TRBD1 or TRBD2 (7 bases each). V dropped 0 bases and J dropped 4 bases, with 13 bases sitting between them. The CDR3 has 16 amino acids. CDR1 is DFQATT and CDR2 is SNEGSKA in the germline V gene (reference sequence). The CDR3 DNA follows: TGCAGTGCTAGAGATCAGGGGGGGACGGGGGCCAACGTCCTGACTTTC. It translates to CSARDQGGTGANVLTF.

This clonotype was recorded many times. The gene calls are TRBV10-2 and TRBJ2-7; 11 nucleotides agree with TRBD2. Per germline, CDR1 WSHSY and CDR2 SAAADI. The CDR3 consists of 14 residues. J gave up 4 bases and V 10 bases, and 9 bases lay outside the gene matches. This CDR3 reads CATRPGLAVYEQYF. The CDR3 nucleotides are TGCGCCACCAGACCGGGACTAGCGGTTTACGAGCAGTACTTC.

The genes are TRBV2 and TRBJ1-1; 7 positions agree with TRBD1. With V trimmed by 5 bases and J by 4 bases, 7 bases remained unmatched. Germline assignment: CDR1 SNHLY and CDR2 FYNNEI. This CDR3 comprises 14 residues. CDR3 amino acids: CASSLTGDLTEAFF. The CDR3 nucleotides are TGTGCCAGCAGTTTAACAGGGGATCTCACTGAAGCTTTCTTT.

On this clonotype: This may be a read error: a much more frequent sequence differs by one nucleotide. The chain carries TRBV7-6 and TRBJ2-7; TRBD2 is a possible D gene (6 bases). This CDR3 is 14 amino acids long. CDR1 SGHVS and CDR2 FNYEAQ come from the germline V gene. CDR3 region: CASSPGTFPYEQHF. The CDR3 bases are TGTGCCAGCAGCCCCGGGACTTTTCCCTACGAGCAGCACTTC.

Many counts were recorded for this clonotype. The chain has TRBV7-9 and TRBJ1-4; 9 positions match TRBD1. After removal of 5 bases from V and 5 bases from J, the junction contained 6 bases not matched to a gene. CDR1 and CDR2 from the germline V gene are SEHNR and FQNEAQ (reference sequence). The CDR3 is 15 amino acids. The CDR3 spells CASSPGQGSNEKLFF. CDR3 DNA: TGTGCCAGCAGCCCTGGACAGGGGTCGAATGAAAAACTGTTTTTT.

Only a few counts were recorded for this clonotype. V usage is TRBV10-2 and J usage is TRBJ2-7, with 10 bases identical to TRBD1. Germline loops: CDR1 WSHSY, CDR2 SAAADI. The junction had 11 bases not matched to a gene; V was cut back by 5 bases and J by 1 base. The CDR3 is 17 amino acids. Here the CDR3 DNA reads TGCGCCAGCAGTTACCTGCCCTCGGGACAGGGGTCCTACGAGCAGTACTTC. This encodes CASSYLPSGQGSYEQYF.

Comment on this clonotype: At one boundary the junction diverges from the germline segment, which might be a read error. This chain joins TRBV24-1 and TRBJ1-5, with TRBD1 matching 7 bases. Germline-derived CDR1 and CDR2 are KGHDR and SFDVKD. The CDR3 contains 15 residues. The CDR3: CASSEVDRNNQPQHF. DNA of the CDR3: TGTGCCAGCAGTGAGGTGGACAGGAACAATCAGCCCCAGCATTTT.

The chain recombines TRBV28 with TRBJ2-3; D is unresolved. Germline V gives CDR1 MDHEN, CDR2 SYDVKM. The CDR3 consists of 14 residues. Between the trimmed V and J ends, which lost 4 bases and 7 bases, there was a span of 15 bases. The CDR3 loop reads CASSSPDGGNTQYF. The CDR3 DNA is TGTGCCAGCAGTTCTCCGGACGGCGGAAATACGCAGTATTTT.

The V and J genes are TRBV7-9 and TRBJ2-3; D uncertain. From germline, CDR1 is SEHNR and CDR2 FQNEAQ (reference sequence). The CDR3 is 15 amino acids. V dropped 5 bases and J dropped 6 bases, with 18 bases sitting between them. For the CDR3, the DNA is TGTGCCAGCAGCGCCGGACCCGTGCAGTCGGATACGCAGTATTTT. Translated, it gives CASSAGPVQSDTQYF.

The V gene is TRBV28, the J gene TRBJ2-5, with TRBD1 matching over 7 bases. V trimming: 5 bases; J trimming: 3 bases; junction bases outside the gene matches: 6. The CDR3 has 14 residues. Per the germline V gene, CDR1 is MDHEN and CDR2 is SYDVKM. In nucleotides, the CDR3 is TGTGCCAGCAGTAAGACTACAGGGGAAGAGACCCAGTACTTC. It specifies CASSKTTGEETQYF.

V is TRBV7-9 and J is TRBJ2-7; tentative D call: TRBD1 (6 bases). Germline V gene lookup returns CDR1 SEHNR and CDR2 FQNEAQ (reference sequence). This CDR3 region has 14 residues. V lost 6 bases and J 4 bases, leaving 16 bases between the germline ends. DNA of the CDR3: TGTGCCAGCAGTTCTCGGACAGACGGTTACGAGCAGTACTTC. It yields the protein CASSSRTDGYEQYF.